The 8 T cell receptor beta chains listed next were all sequenced from one sample in a study of T-cell memory formation after mild COVID-19. In TCRdb, the 5' RACE reads were re-called with MiXCR into one record per CDR3 protein. There are about half a million distinct CDR3 sequences in the sample; around a sixth occur only once, and about 12% lies in the top ten. The sequencing input was PBMCs or a T cell subset sorted from them (not recorded which). Receptors originate from an adult woman who had mild COVID-19 (a few samples of this study predate the infection). Cell type and time point are not known.

This clonotype came up a few times. The chain recombines TRBV24-1 with TRBJ2-7; a weak D match, TRBD1 (5 bases). This CDR3 has 13 residues. In germline, CDR1 is KGHDR, CDR2 SFDVKD. Trimming took 4 bases from V and 0 from J, leaving 6 bases between them. Here the CDR3 reads CATSDRVSYEQYF. Written as DNA, the CDR3 is TGTGCCACCAGTGACAGGGTCTCCTACGAGCAGTACTTC.

This clonotype was seen only a few times. This chain joins TRBV5-1 and TRBJ2-1, with TRBD2 identical over 11 bases. The junction had 7 bases not matched to a gene; V was cut back by 1 base and J by 7 bases. There are 16 residues in the CDR3. Looked up from germline, CDR1 is SGHRS and CDR2 is YFSETQ. DNA of the CDR3: TGCGCCAGCAGCTTGTCCCTAGCGGGAGGTGGGAATGAGCAGTTCTTC. It codes for CASSLSLAGGGNEQFF.

The chain links TRBV10-3 to TRBJ1-2, with D uncertain. V lost 10 bases, J lost 8 bases, and 17 bases lay in between. This CDR3 region has 12 residues. The germline V gene encodes CDR1 ENHRY and CDR2 SYGVKD. The CDR3 sequence is CATSDGLGGYTF. CDR3 DNA sequence: TGTGCCACAAGCGACGGGCTAGGGGGCTACACCTTC.

This clonotype was counted ten times or more. The rearrangement uses TRBV5-5 and TRBJ2-7, with a possible D match to TRBD2 (6 bases). This CDR3 has 14 amino acids. Germline-derived CDR1 and CDR2 are SGHKS and YYEKEE (reference sequence). V was clipped by 4 bases and J by 2 bases, with 13 bases between them. The chain's CDR3 is CASSPHWGAYEQYF. CDR3 DNA: TGTGCCAGCAGCCCACACTGGGGGGCCTACGAGCAGTACTTC.

The chain employs TRBV5-5 and TRBJ1-2, with 7 bases lining up with TRBD1. The CDR3 is made up of 15 amino acids. The V segment lost 3 bases and the J segment 8 bases; nucleotides outside the gene matches: 13. Germline-derived CDR1 and CDR2 are SGHKS and YYEKEE (reference sequence). Here the CDR3 DNA reads TGTGCCAGCAGCTGGCCTGGACAGGCTGGCGTCGGCTACACCTTC. Its protein product is CASSWPGQAGVGYTF.

The V call is TRBV2, the J call TRBJ2-3; perhaps TRBD1 as D (6 bases). CDR1 is SNHLY and CDR2 is FYNNEI in the germline V gene. The V and J ends lost 3 bases and 3 bases respectively, with 10 bases between them. CDR3 length: 14 residues. The CDR3 loop reads CASSEGATTDTQYF. The CDR3 bases are TGTGCCAGCAGTGAGGGGGCCACGACAGATACGCAGTATTTT.

This clonotype showed up just a few times. The chain uses TRBV30 and TRBJ1-1; D call uncertain. CDR1 GTSNPN and CDR2 SVGIG come from the germline V gene (reference sequence). The CDR3 has 12 residues. V was shortened by 0 bases and J by 1 base, with 3 bases between the two germline ends. CDR3 residues: CAWSVGNTEAFF. CDR3 in DNA: TGTGCCTGGAGTGTCGGGAACACTGAAGCTTTCTTT.

The chain is built from TRBV18 and TRBJ2-7; D possibly corresponds to TRBD1 (6 bases). CDR3 length: 14 amino acids. CDR1 is KGHSH and CDR2 is LQKENI in the germline V gene. V was trimmed by 5 bases and J by 0 bases, leaving 11 bases between them. CDR3 nucleotide sequence: TGTGCCAGCTCATCAACAGGGAACTCCTACGAGCAGTACTTC. Amino acid sequence: CASSSTGNSYEQYF.